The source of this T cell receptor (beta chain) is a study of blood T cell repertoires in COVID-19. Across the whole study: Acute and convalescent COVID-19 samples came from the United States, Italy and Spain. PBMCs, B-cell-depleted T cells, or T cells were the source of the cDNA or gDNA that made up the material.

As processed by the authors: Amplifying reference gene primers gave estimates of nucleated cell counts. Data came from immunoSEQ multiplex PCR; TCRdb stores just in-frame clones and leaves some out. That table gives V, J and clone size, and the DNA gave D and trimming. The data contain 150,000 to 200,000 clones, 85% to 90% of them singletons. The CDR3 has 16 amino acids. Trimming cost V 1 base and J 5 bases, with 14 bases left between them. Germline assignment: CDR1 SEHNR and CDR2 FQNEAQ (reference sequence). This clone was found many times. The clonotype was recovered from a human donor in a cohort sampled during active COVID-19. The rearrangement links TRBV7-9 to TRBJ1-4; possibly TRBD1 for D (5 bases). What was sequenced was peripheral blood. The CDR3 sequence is CASSLGDRTENEKLFF. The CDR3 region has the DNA TGTGCCAGCAGCTTAGGCGACAGAACCGAAAATGAAAAACTGTTTTTT.